The 13 T cell receptor beta chains below were found in one sample sequenced in a study of CD8 T cells in Susac syndrome. The RNA, about 0.5 to 1 ug, was put through reverse transcription using random hexamers. TCRdb re-called the immunoSEQ multiplex PCR reads with MiXCR, one entry per CDR3 protein. The sample shows tens of thousands of distinct CDR3 sequences, about 94% of them seen only once. The sample consisted of CD8+ T cells from PBMCs. The source of these receptors is a human donor in good health.

This chain links TRBV6-1 with TRBJ2-7, with 9 positions matching TRBD1. V lost 1 base, J lost 5 bases, and 6 bases stayed unmatched. Germline CDR1 reads MNHNS; CDR2 reads SASEGT. The CDR3 sequence is 15 residues long. The CDR3 protein is CASSEEGQGGNEQYV. CDR3 nucleotides: TGTGCCAGCAGTGAAGAGGGACAGGGAGGGAACGAGCAGTACGTC.

The V call is TRBV20-1, the J call TRBJ2-1, with a weak D call TRBD2 (5 bases). Between the trimmed V and J ends, which lost 0 bases and 0 bases, there was a span of 15 bases. From germline, CDR1 is DFQATT and CDR2 SNEGSKA (reference sequence). The CDR3 consists of 17 residues. CDR3 nucleotides: TGCAGTGCTAGAGATCGGGCAGGCGGGCTCTCCTACAATGAGCAGTTCTTC. Translating gives CSARDRAGGLSYNEQFF.

This clonotype was detected only once. The chain couples TRBV6-2 or TRBV6-3 to TRBJ2-1, with D uncertain. Looked up from germline, CDR1 is MNHEY and CDR2 is SVGEGT. This CDR3 is 12 amino acids long. Trimming shortened V by 5 bases and J by 15 bases, and 17 bases separated the two germline ends. The chain's CDR3 is CASSPSLVLRFF. CDR3 bases: TGTGCCAGCAGTCCTTCGTTGGTCTTGCGGTTCTTC.

In its sample, this clonotype was seen once. The chain carries TRBV7-2 and TRBJ2-1; 9 bases match TRBD1. Germline CDR1 reads SGHTA; CDR2 reads FQGNSA. J was trimmed by 4 bases and V by 5 bases; bases with no gene match: 6. CDR3 length equals 15 residues. CDR3 DNA sequence: TGTGCCAGCAGCACACCGGGACAGGGATACAATGAGCAGTTCTTC. Its protein product is CASSTPGQGYNEQFF.

The chain is built from TRBV7-9 and TRBJ2-1, with TRBD2 identical over 7 bases. V lost 0 bases, J lost 1 base, and 3 bases stayed unmatched. The CDR3 totals 16 residues. Germline V lookup: CDR1 SEHNR, CDR2 FQNEAQ (reference sequence). DNA for the CDR3: TGTGCCAGCAGCTTAGCGGGGCGGGAGTCCTACAATGAGCAGTTCTTC. Protein product: CASSLAGRESYNEQFF.

The chain has TRBV11-2 and TRBJ1-1; D ambiguous. V was trimmed by 0 bases and J by 8 bases, leaving 7 bases between them. CDR1 and CDR2 from the germline V gene are SGHAT and FQNNGV. The CDR3 runs 12 residues. Written as DNA, the CDR3 is TGTGCCAGCAGCTTAGATGGCCGGGAAGCTTTCTTT. Its protein is CASSLDGREAFF. The full variable domain, completed using reference TRBV11-2 and TRBJ1-1, is EAGVAQSPRYKIIEKRQSVAFWCNPISGHATLYWYQQILGQGPKLLIQFQNNGVVDDSQLPKDRFSAERLKGVDSTLKIQPAKLEDSAVYLCASSLDGREAFFGQGTRLTVV.

The rearrangement joins TRBV12-3 or TRBV12-4 to TRBJ2-2, with 9 bases matching TRBD1. CDR3 length: 13 residues. The trim removed 5 bases at V and 5 bases at J, leaving 0 bases unmatched. CDR3 sequence reads: CASSGTGTGELFF. CDR3 DNA: TGTGCCAGCAGTGGGACAGGGACCGGGGAGCTGTTTTTT.

J is TRBJ1-3 and V is TRBV25-1, with a weak D call TRBD1 (6 bases). Germline loops: CDR1 MGHDK, CDR2 SYGVNS. This CDR3 contains 10 residues. V was cut by 9 bases and J by 8 bases, with 8 bases left in between. CDR3 amino acids: CASEGDTIYF. The CDR3 nucleotides read TGTGCCAGTGAGGGGGACACCATATATTTT.

The chain has TRBV5-1 and TRBJ2-1; 7 bases fit TRBD1. Trimming removed 4 bases from V and 2 bases from J; junction bases left unmatched: 6. This CDR3 is 15 amino acids long. In germline, CDR1 is SGHRS, CDR2 YFSETQ. CDR3 in DNA: TGCGCCAGCAGCGGGCTAGGGACAGCCTACAATGAGCAGTTCTTC. As protein: CASSGLGTAYNEQFF.

V usage is TRBV12-5 and J usage is TRBJ2-1; 8 bases match TRBD2. Germline V CDR1 and CDR2: LGHNT, FRNRAP. This CDR3 has 17 residues. The junction had 15 bases not matched to a gene; V was cut back by 6 bases and J by 5 bases. The CDR3 nucleotides read TGTGCTAGTGGACATACCGGGACTAGTCAGCGCCACAATGAGCAGTTCTTC. Translating it yields CASGHTGTSQRHNEQFF. Using reference TRBV12-5 and TRBJ2-1 for the parts outside the CDR3, the full variable domain is DARVTQTPRHKVTEMGQEVTMRCQPILGHNTVFWYRQTMMQGLELLAYFRNRAPLDDSGMPKDRFSAEMPDATLATLKIQPSEPRDSAVYFCASGHTGTSQRHNEQFFGPGTRLTVL.

This chain joins TRBV20-1 and TRBJ2-5; perhaps TRBD2 as D (5 bases). Trimming stripped 4 bases from V and 2 bases from J, with 14 bases between. The CDR3 is 14 amino acids. Germline lookup yields CDR1 DFQATT and CDR2 SNEGSKA (reference sequence). In nucleotides, the CDR3 is TGCAGTGCTAAGGACGCGGGTCTACAAGAGACCCAGTACTTC. Amino acids: CSAKDAGLQETQYF.

The J gene is TRBJ2-7, the V gene TRBV7-8; D is uncertain. This CDR3 contains 14 residues. The germline V gene has CDR1 SGHVS and CDR2 FQNEAQ. The ends were cut back, 0 bases at V and 0 bases at J, with 6 bases in the middle. The chain's CDR3 is CASSLAVSSYEQYF. DNA for the CDR3: TGTGCCAGCAGCTTAGCAGTGAGCTCCTACGAGCAGTACTTC.

The rearrangement uses TRBV6-2 or TRBV6-3 and TRBJ2-1; possibly TRBD1 or TRBD2 for D (6 bases each). Germline CDR1 reads MNHEY; CDR2 reads SVGEGT. CDR3 length: 15 amino acids. The ends were cut back, 2 bases at V and 3 bases at J, with 11 bases in the middle. CDR3 in amino acids: CASSYEGGRYNEQFF. In DNA form, the CDR3 reads TGTGCCAGCAGTTACGAAGGGGGGCGCTACAATGAGCAGTTCTTC.